These 8 T cell receptor beta chains were all obtained from the same sample, sequenced in a study of shared clonotypes between healthy human individuals. Here immunoSEQ multiplex PCR was the method, and the copy in TCRdb shows in-frame clones only, minus some. Among 490,000 or so clones listed, roughly four fifths were seen once. The sample was PBMCs. The receptor source for this set is a woman aged 40 to 50 in good health. Some clones in this sample may be carry-over from other donors' samples.

The chain's CDR3 is CSGASSGRFYEQYF. DNA for the CDR3: TGCAGCGGTGCCTCTAGCGGGAGGTTCTACGAGCAGTACTTC. V is TRBV29-1 and J is TRBJ2-5, with 11 bases matching TRBD2. Gene TRBJ2-7 matches the end of the DNA better, so the J call may be wrong. The CDR3 loop spans 14 amino acids. CDR1 SQVTM and CDR2 ANQGSEA come from the germline V gene.

The chain links TRBV4-1 to TRBJ2-1, with TRBD2 identical over 8 bases. Germline V CDR1 and CDR2: MGHRA, YSYEKL. This CDR3 has 20 residues. Unmatched junction bases numbered 14, after V lost 1 base and J lost 0 bases. Here the CDR3 reads CASSQVPPGRAEASYNEQFF. CDR3 bases: TGCGCCAGCAGCCAAGTTCCCCCCGGGAGGGCGGAGGCCTCCTACAATGAGCAGTTCTTC.

Worth noting for this clone: Other DNA variants within this sample encode the same CDR3. The chain has TRBV28 and TRBJ2-5; TRBD1 might be the D (5 bases). The CDR3 has 12 residues. Trimming pared 2 bases from V and 4 bases from J, leaving 5 bases between. From germline, CDR1 is MDHEN and CDR2 SYDVKM. The CDR3 region has the DNA TGTGCCAGCAGTTTAAGGGGAGAGACCCAGTACTTC. Protein product: CASSLRGETQYF.

A single count supports this clone. This sequence joins TRBV5-4 and TRBJ1-2, with D unclear. CDR1 SGHNT and CDR2 YYREEE come from the germline V gene (reference sequence). The CDR3 extends over 15 amino acids. Between the trimmed V and J ends, which lost 4 bases and 1 base, there was a span of 14 bases. In DNA form, the CDR3 reads TGTGCCAGCAGCCGCCGAGACAACAGTAACTATGGCTACACCTTC. Amino acids: CASSRRDNSNYGYTF.

V gene TRBV4-3 combines with J gene TRBJ2-3; D not resolved. The CDR3 has 14 residues. V lost 0 bases to trimming and J lost 9 bases, with 13 bases between them. Looked up from germline, CDR1 is LGHNA and CDR2 is YSLEER. The CDR3 protein is CASSQELASDTQYF. CDR3 DNA: TGCGCCAGCAGCCAAGAGCTCGCATCGGACACGCAGTATTTT.

On this clone itself: Germline is not matched at one junction end, which may reflect a read error. V gene TRBV13 combines with J gene TRBJ2-2; D might be TRBD2 (5 bases). The CDR3 is made up of 15 amino acids. CDR1 PRHDT and CDR2 FYEKMQ come from the germline V gene (reference sequence). The CDR3 spells CASSLGLAYTGELFF. CDR3 DNA: TGTGCCAGCAGCCTAGGTCTAGCTTACACCGGGGAGCTGTTTTTT.

The V and J genes are TRBV28 and TRBJ2-3, with unresolved D. The CDR3 covers 16 residues. The germline V and J ends were trimmed by 1 base and 2 bases, with 13 bases remaining between them. Germline CDR1 and CDR2: MDHEN and SYDVKM. Written as DNA, the CDR3 is TGTGCCAGCAGTTTATCCGGGCCTCGAATCACAGATACGCAGTATTTT. This translates into CASSLSGPRITDTQYF.

This rearrangement joins TRBV27 to TRBJ2-3; D remains ambiguous. Germline assignment: CDR1 MNHEY and CDR2 SMNVEV (reference sequence). V lost 6 bases to trimming and J lost 3 bases, with 10 bases between them. The CDR3 spans 13 residues. The CDR3 DNA reads as TGTGCCAGCAGCAGGTTTTGGACAGATACGCAGTATTTT. Its translation is CASSRFWTDTQYF.